These 4 T cell receptor beta chains originate from one sample sequenced in a study of T cell responses to AZD1222 COVID-19 vaccine. Assay used: immunoSEQ multiplex PCR; TCRdb lists only in-frame clones, some missing. The sample holds 95,000 to 110,000 clones, 88% seen once. The sample here was peripheral blood, taken on day 0 of AZD1222 vaccination. These receptors were collected from an adult in good health.

This rearrangement joins TRBV30 to TRBJ2-1; 8 bases fit TRBD2. CDR1 is GTSNPN and CDR2 is SVGIG in the germline V gene (reference sequence). The CDR3 consists of 11 residues. Trimming cost V 7 bases and J 6 bases; bases outside gene matches: 2. The CDR3 loop is CASRGGNEQFF. CDR3 DNA: TGTGCCTCACGGGGGGGCAATGAGCAGTTCTTC.

The chain uses TRBV19 and TRBJ1-1, with D unclear. Germline CDR1 is LNHDA and CDR2 is SQIVND (reference sequence). The CDR3 contains 16 residues. V dropped 6 bases and J dropped 1 base, with 18 bases sitting between them. This chain's CDR3 is CASSLVAGQGNTEAFF. In nucleotides, the CDR3 is TGTGCCAGTAGCCTCGTAGCCGGGCAAGGGAACACTGAAGCTTTCTTT.

This chain uses TRBV9 with TRBJ2-7; D ambiguous. The V gene's germline CDR1 is SGDLS and CDR2 YYNGEE. Deletions cut 0 bases from V and 3 bases from J, with 16 bases between. The CDR3 runs to 16 residues. CDR3 residues: CASSVGPGVGNYEQYF. Here the CDR3 DNA reads TGTGCCAGCAGCGTAGGTCCTGGTGTGGGAAACTACGAGCAGTACTTC.

The genes are TRBV5-6 and TRBJ1-6; D is uncertain. V gave up 5 bases and J gave up 5 bases, with 11 bases separating them. This CDR3 has 14 residues. The germline V gene encodes CDR1 SGHDT and CDR2 YYEEEE. The DNA for the CDR3 is TGTGCCAGCAGAGCTTTGGGTAATAATTCACCCCTCCACTTT. This translates into CASRALGNNSPLHF.